The 18 T cell receptor beta chains below all came from one sample that was sequenced in a study of T cells in Graves' hyperthyroidism and ophthalmopathy. From RNA transcripts, TCR beta CDR3 regions were amplified. First-round RT-PCR with HTBI primers amplified the TCR CDR3 region. TCRdb reanalysed the multiplex PCR reads using MiXCR and keeps one entry per CDR3 protein. This table holds about 210,000 distinct CDR3 sequences, about 17% found once. The sample taken for sequencing was blood. The receptors originated from a man in his forties or fifties with Graves' hyperthyroidism.

Only one count was recorded for this clonotype. Germline is not matched at one junction end, which may reflect a read error. The J gene is TRBJ1-4, the V gene TRBV14, with a weak D call TRBD1 (6 bases). CDR1 and CDR2 (germline): SGHDN, FVKESK. The CDR3 spans 17 residues. The CDR3 region has the DNA TGCGCCAGCAGCCAAGGACCGCGGACAGCAACTAATGAAAAACTGTTTTTT. This sequence encodes CASSQGPRTATNEKLFF.

This clonotype showed up many times. The chain joins TRBV6-2 or TRBV6-3 to TRBJ1-2; D is unclear. This CDR3 has 13 residues. Germline CDR1 is MNHEY and CDR2 is SVGEGT. V lost 4 bases and J lost 5, with 11 bases in between. This CDR3 reads CASSFTREYGYTF. The CDR3 region has the DNA TGTGCCAGCAGTTTTACGCGAGAATATGGCTACACCTTC.

This clonotype has ten or more counts. Germline and junction disagree at one end, which may indicate a read error. This chain uses TRBV28 with TRBJ1-2; D is undetermined. The CDR3 loop spans 11 amino acids. CDR1 and CDR2 (germline): MDHEN, SYDVKM. CDR3 nucleotides: TGCGTTGTAGATGGCCCTGGGGGCTACACCTTC. This gives the protein CVVDGPGGYTF.

There are many counts of this clonotype. V is TRBV29-1 and J is TRBJ1-2; D not resolved. There are 15 residues in the CDR3. The germline CDR1 and CDR2 sequences are SQVTM and ANQGSEA. The V and J ends lost 0 bases and 4 bases respectively, with 15 bases between them. CDR3: CSVEEHEGTGYGYTF. CDR3 nucleotides: TGCAGCGTTGAAGAGCACGAGGGAACCGGCTATGGCTACACCTTC. The full variable domain, its missing parts supplied by reference TRBV29-1 and TRBJ1-2, is SAVISQKPSRDICQRGTSLTIQCQVDSQVTMMFWYRQQPGQSLTLIATANQGSEATYESGFVIDKFPISRPNLTFSTLTVSNMSPEDSSIYLCSVEEHEGTGYGYTFGSGTRLTVV.

This clonotype appeared a few times. This chain uses TRBV6-1 with TRBJ2-2, with D possibly matching TRBD1 (7 bases). V lost 6 bases to trimming and J lost 2 bases, with 16 bases between them. CDR3 length equals 16 residues. Germline assignment: CDR1 MNHNS and CDR2 SASEGT. The CDR3 DNA sequence: TGTGCCAGCAGCCTCGGAGGGGGCCTAAACACCGGGGAGCTGTTTTTT. Translating it yields CASSLGGGLNTGELFF.

This clonotype was seen at least ten times. The rearrangement joins TRBV20-1 to TRBJ1-6; possibly TRBD1 for D (5 bases). Trimming took 2 bases from V and 10 from J, leaving 12 bases between them. This CDR3 has 13 amino acids. The V gene's germline CDR1 is DFQATT and CDR2 SNEGSKA (reference sequence). The CDR3 DNA is TGCAGTGCTAGACCCCGGGGGTACTCACCCCTCCACTTT. Its translation is CSARPRGYSPLHF.

This clonotype was counted many times. The chain employs TRBV20-1 and TRBJ2-3, with D possibly matching TRBD2 (7 bases). The CDR3 runs to 15 residues. Per the germline V gene, CDR1 is DFQATT and CDR2 is SNEGSKA (reference sequence). V gave up 0 bases and J gave up 6 bases, with 16 bases separating them. Here the CDR3 DNA reads TGCAGTGCTAGAGATCTGGGGGGGGCACCGGATACGCAGTATTTT. This sequence encodes CSARDLGGAPDTQYF.

This clonotype was counted many times. The chain joins TRBV5-1 to TRBJ2-1, with D maybe TRBD1 (6 bases). Germline V gene data show CDR1 as SGHRS and CDR2 as YFSETQ. CDR3 length: 16 residues. V was pared by 2 bases and J by 0 bases, with 12 bases between. The CDR3 reads CASSLGTPSSYNEQFF. The CDR3 DNA follows: TGCGCCAGCAGCTTAGGGACACCAAGCTCCTACAATGAGCAGTTCTTC.

This clonotype occurred a few times. This CDR3 is CASSSEAAYSGNTIYF. Here the CDR3 DNA reads TGCGCCAGCAGCTCTGAGGCAGCTTACTCTGGAAACACCATATATTTT. The rearrangement joins TRBV5-1 to TRBJ1-3; D remains unclear. Trimming cost V 3 bases and J 0 bases, with 13 bases left between them. CDR3 length equals 16 residues. CDR1 and CDR2 (germline): SGHRS, YFSETQ.

This clonotype was seen many times. The gene calls are TRBV24-1 and TRBJ2-1; D is unclear. Trimming removed 3 bases at V and 0 bases at J, with 8 bases between. CDR3 length: 15 residues. Germline V gene sequence: CDR1 KGHDR, CDR2 SFDVKD. CDR3 DNA: TGTGCCACCAGTGATGGCGTCAACTCCTACAATGAGCAGTTCTTC. Translated, it gives CATSDGVNSYNEQFF.

This clonotype has at least ten counts. The chain has TRBV20-1 and TRBJ2-3; 10 bases line up with TRBD2. V lost 6 bases, J lost 0 bases, and 6 bases stayed unmatched. CDR3 size: 15 residues. From germline, CDR1 is DFQATT and CDR2 SNEGSKA (reference sequence). CDR3 residues: CSAEAGGPSTDTQYF. CDR3 DNA sequence: TGCAGTGCGGAAGCGGGGGGGCCGAGCACAGATACGCAGTATTTT.

This clonotype was detected only a few times. J is TRBJ1-6 and V is TRBV3-1; the D gene is possibly TRBD1 (6 bases). Trimming removed 3 bases from V and 15 bases from J, with 12 bases in between. This CDR3 comprises 12 residues. In germline, CDR1 is LGHDT, CDR2 YNNKEL (reference sequence). The CDR3 is CASSHPGQFLHF. Here the CDR3 DNA reads TGTGCCAGCAGCCACCCCGGACAGTTCCTCCACTTT.

This clonotype was detected many times. This sequence joins TRBV5-6 and TRBJ2-1, with 7 bases fitting TRBD1. Germline assignment: CDR1 SGHDT and CDR2 YYEEEE. CDR3 length: 16 amino acids. V lost 2 bases to trimming and J lost 8 bases; unmatched junction nucleotides: 13. The CDR3 protein is CASSLTGQSNGYEQFF. Written as DNA, the CDR3 is TGTGCCAGCAGCTTAACGGGACAGAGTAACGGTTATGAGCAGTTCTTC.

The chain joins TRBV29-1 to TRBJ2-4; 8 bases align to TRBD1. The CDR3 extends over 14 amino acids. CDR1 and CDR2 from the germline V gene are SQVTM and ANQGSEA. Trimming at V came to 4 bases and at J to 6 bases, leaving 8 bases not matched to a gene. The CDR3: CSVGDDRGGNIQYF. DNA of the CDR3: TGCAGCGTTGGAGACGACAGGGGTGGAAACATTCAGTACTTC.

This clonotype was detected many times. The V and J genes are TRBV7-8 and TRBJ2-5; 8 positions agree with TRBD2. The germline CDR1 and CDR2 sequences are SGHVS and FQNEAQ. This CDR3 has 14 amino acids. Trimming took 4 bases from V and 7 from J; bases not matched to a gene: 8. CDR3 coding DNA: TGTGCCAGCAGCTCACTAGCGGCCATGGGGACCCAGTACTTC. It is translated as CASSSLAAMGTQYF.

This clonotype was seen ten or more times. The V call is TRBV28, the J call TRBJ2-1, with TRBD1 identical over 8 bases. CDR3 size: 16 residues. Germline CDR1 and CDR2: MDHEN and SYDVKM. V was clipped by 6 bases and J by 2 bases; unmatched bases: 9. The CDR3 sequence: CASSQIGTGPYNEQFF. CDR3 sequence (DNA): TGTGCCAGCAGCCAAATTGGGACAGGCCCCTACAATGAGCAGTTCTTC.

At least ten counts were recorded for this clonotype. The rearrangement joins TRBV12-3 or TRBV12-4 to TRBJ2-3; TRBD2 matches at 7 bases. The ends lost 6 bases at V and 6 bases at J; junction bases unmatched: 12. The CDR3 has 15 residues. The CDR3 is CASRGGLDGADTQYF. The CDR3, as DNA: TGTGCCAGCAGGGGCGGACTAGATGGCGCGGATACGCAGTATTTT.

The chain is built from TRBV19 and TRBJ1-5, with D perhaps TRBD1 (6 bases). Germline V gene lookup returns CDR1 LNHDA and CDR2 SQIVND (reference sequence). Trimming pared 7 bases from V and 0 bases from J, leaving 13 bases between. The CDR3 loop spans 15 amino acids. DNA of the CDR3: TGTGCCAGTATTGGGACAAGACATAGCAATCAGCCCCAGCATTTT. This encodes CASIGTRHSNQPQHF.